The rows below give T cell receptor beta chains drawn from one sample of a study of cytomegalovirus exposure and HLA in healthy donors. Assay: immunoSEQ multiplex PCR; the TCRdb copy retains only in-frame clones and omits some. The sample yields about 190,000 clones, 70% to 90% seen once. Sequencing was carried out using PBMCs. The receptors come from a woman between 18 and 29 years old in good health and CMV-seronegative. Each CDR3 is given with its conserved first and last residue. Clone size is given for some rows only: seen once, a few or many times, or a class if the clone is expanded.

v_call clone_size cdr3_aa
TRBV12-5 NA CARQGSRETQYF
TRBV30 NA CAWSVPSPTWPGTDTQYF
TRBV11-3 NA CASGRGSSPEQYF
TRBV11-3 NA CASSLTPGQGQPQHF
TRBV7-6 once CASSPRLAGGLNEQYF
TRBV7-2 NA CASSRQGAQETQYF
TRBV28 NA CASSLTGSTDTQYF
TRBV18 NA CASSPPYGTTEAFF
TRBV6-4 NA CASSGDSHEQFF
TRBV15 once CATSRVWEPGSEQYF
TRBV6-5 few CASSYGGVRAYGYTF
TRBV5-1 NA CASRGQNEQYF
TRBV6-5 NA CASRGQGRNSPLHF
TRBV7-9 NA CASSPEGGAYEQYF
TRBV28 NA CASSGLAEGGTDTQYF
TRBV19 once CASSTGLTGAFF
TRBV27 NA CASGPGQGYEQYF
TRBV28 NA CASMTVTAYEQYF
TRBV7-9 NA CASSPDPGRDSPLHF
TRBV4-1 NA CASSQLGFGDGAYEQYF
TRBV2 few CASSEDRVNTGELFF
TRBV5-5 NA CASSGGLAGDYEQYF
TRBV7-8 once CASSFEIQGNYEQYF
TRBV7-7 NA CASSLAGQPYNEQFF
TRBV28 NA CASSFSSNQPQHF
TRBV27 NA CASSLGPRVNEQFF
TRBV5-5 NA CASSFGYSYEQYF
TRBV7-9 NA CASSLQTGAKGYTF
TRBV19 NA CASSPSAPEDYGYTF
TRBV5-1 NA CASSLTSGGAGNIQYF
TRBV28 NA CASSGGSVIQPQHF
TRBV30 NA CAWSVGGTGYEQYF
TRBV29-1 NA CSVDQTGEETQYF
TRBV4-1 NA CASSPTYWAASNQPQHF
TRBV5-1 NA CASSLFEGAPPYNEQFF
TRBV30 NA CAWKTSGEYEQYF
TRBV7-7 NA CASSLGLRDTQYF
TRBV27 NA CASSMGLAGVTDTQYF